The sequence of this TCR beta chain was determined in a study of blood T cell repertoires in COVID-19. Study-level background: Samples of COVID-19 (acute and convalescent) were obtained from the United States, Italy and Spain. From T cells, B-cell-depleted T cells, or PBMCs came the material, which was cDNA or gDNA.

Original handling: It was from reference gene primer amplification that nucleated cell counts were estimated. Sequencing used immunoSEQ multiplex PCR; TCRdb keeps in-frame clones, though not all of them. V, J and clone size derive from that table, while D and trimming were established from the DNA sequence. The sample contains some 90,000 clones, around nine tenths of which appear only once. CDR1 is LNHDA and CDR2 is SQIVND in the germline V gene (reference sequence). The CDR3 has 16 amino acids. Unmatched junction bases numbered 10, after V lost 6 bases and J lost 3 bases. Sequencing was carried out using peripheral blood. This sequence was found in a woman in her fifties or sixties in a cohort sampled during active COVID-19. This chain connects TRBV19 to TRBJ2-2; 7 positions agree with TRBD1. Written as DNA, the CDR3 is TGTGCCAGTAGGATCGACAGGGCTACGGACACCGGGGAGCTGTTTTTT. This translates into CASRIDRATDTGELFF.